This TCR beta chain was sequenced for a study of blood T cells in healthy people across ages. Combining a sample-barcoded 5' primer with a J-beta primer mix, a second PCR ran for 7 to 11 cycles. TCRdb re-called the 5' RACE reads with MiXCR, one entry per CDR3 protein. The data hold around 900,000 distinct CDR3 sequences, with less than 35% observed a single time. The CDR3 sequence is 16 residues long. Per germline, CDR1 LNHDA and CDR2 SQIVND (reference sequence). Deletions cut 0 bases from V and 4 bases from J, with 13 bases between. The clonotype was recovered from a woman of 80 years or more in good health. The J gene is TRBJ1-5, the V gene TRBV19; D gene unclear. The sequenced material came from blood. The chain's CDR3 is CASSIDQGSRNQPQHF. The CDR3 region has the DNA TGTGCCAGTAGTATAGATCAAGGCAGTCGGAATCAGCCCCAGCATTTT.